A single sample is the source of the 2 T cell receptor beta chains below, sequenced in a study of T cell responses to AZD1222 COVID-19 vaccine. Profiling relied on immunoSEQ multiplex PCR, and the TCRdb table lists in-frame clones only, not all of them. The data hold about 210,000 clones, with approximately 92% observed a single time. The material sequenced was peripheral blood, taken on day 0 of AZD1222 vaccination. The receptors originated from an adult in good health.

This chain uses TRBV6-5 with TRBJ1-6; tentative D call: TRBD1 (5 bases). The CDR3 is made up of 14 amino acids. Germline V lookup: CDR1 MNHEY, CDR2 SVGAGI. V was cut by 2 bases and J by 10 bases, with 12 bases left in between. This CDR3 is CASSYMGGLSPLHF. In nucleotides, the CDR3 is TGTGCCAGCAGTTACATGGGGGGTCTCTCACCCCTCCACTTT.

The V and J genes are TRBV7-9 and TRBJ1-4; D gene unclear. The germline V and J ends were trimmed by 2 bases and 8 bases, with 12 bases remaining between them. Germline V lookup: CDR1 SEHNR, CDR2 FQNEAQ (reference sequence). The CDR3 extends over 14 amino acids. CDR3 amino acids: CASSLSAEAEKLFF. DNA of the CDR3: TGTGCCAGCAGCTTAAGTGCGGAGGCAGAAAAACTGTTTTTT.